The 21 T cell receptor beta chains reported below all come from one sample, sequenced in a study of shared T cell receptors in the human thymus. The repertoire was sequenced with immunoSEQ multiplex PCR; TCRdb's copy has only in-frame clones and lacks some. Here the sample spans 700,000 or so clones, over 75% being singletons. The sample was also linked to a second study, of human thymus T cells.

Sequenced: thymocytes. The receptors were gathered from a girl less than two years old with a congenital heart defect.

The chain joins TRBV4-3 to TRBJ2-1; 7 positions match TRBD1. This CDR3 spans 17 amino acids. The V gene end was trimmed by 0 bases and the J gene end by 7 bases; junction bases not matched to a gene: 12. CDR1 and CDR2 (germline): LGHNA, YSLEER. The DNA of the CDR3 is TGCGCCAGCAGCCAAGAAACCCTTGTGAGGGGGCTTAATGAGCAGTTCTTC. This sequence encodes CASSQETLVRGLNEQFF.

This clone has only a few counts. The chain joins TRBV2 to TRBJ1-1; 10 bases match TRBD1. The junction had 16 bases not matched to a gene; V was cut back by 6 bases and J by 3 bases. The germline V gene has CDR1 SNHLY and CDR2 FYNNEI. This CDR3 region has 18 residues. CDR3: CASRRDRGPRPRYTEAFF. CDR3 nucleotides: TGTGCCAGCAGGAGGGACAGGGGACCTCGACCCCGTTACACTGAAGCTTTCTTT.

The rearrangement links TRBV6-1 to TRBJ2-4, with D possibly TRBD1 on 5 matching bases. The CDR3 totals 15 residues. Trimming left V 0 bases short and J 6 bases short, with 12 bases between. Per germline, CDR1 MNHNS and CDR2 SASEGT. CDR3 amino acids: CASSEAGDAPNIQYF. The CDR3 DNA reads as TGTGCCAGCAGTGAAGCAGGGGATGCGCCAAACATTCAGTACTTC.

The chain joins TRBV4-1 to TRBJ1-6, with D hard to call. The CDR3 spans 13 residues. Trimming removed 0 bases from V and 10 bases from J, with 7 bases in between. CDR1 is MGHRA and CDR2 is YSYEKL in the germline V gene. CDR3 sequence (DNA): TGCGCCAGCAGCCAAGAATTGCAGTCACCCCTCCACTTT. This codes for CASSQELQSPLHF.

V gene TRBV6-6 combines with J gene TRBJ2-3; D uncertain. Trimming removed 7 bases from V and 1 base from J, with 15 bases in between. This CDR3 comprises 15 residues. Germline CDR1 and CDR2: MNHNY and SVGAGI (reference sequence). CDR3 sequence (DNA): TGTGCCAGCACCCTGGAGAGTACCGGCACAGATACGCAGTATTTT. It codes for CASTLESTGTDTQYF.

The chain links TRBV7-9 to TRBJ1-6, with D possibly TRBD1 on 5 matching bases. The CDR3 is 16 residues long. V gave up 6 bases and J gave up 2 bases, with 14 bases separating them. Germline-derived CDR1 and CDR2 are SEHNR and FQNEAQ (reference sequence). The CDR3 nucleotides read TGTGCCAGCAGTTTCGGGTCAGGGACCTATAATTCACCCCTCCACTTT. This encodes CASSFGSGTYNSPLHF.

The chain combines TRBV4-3 with TRBJ1-1, with D unresolved. Trimming pared 0 bases from V and 6 bases from J, leaving 8 bases between. This CDR3 region has 13 residues. CDR1 and CDR2 from the germline V gene are LGHNA and YSLEER. CDR3 protein: CASSQDGQPEAFF. CDR3 DNA sequence: TGCGCCAGCAGCCAAGATGGGCAGCCTGAAGCTTTCTTT.

The CDR3 sequence: CASSQGVTGRNSPLHF. DNA of the CDR3: TGTGCCAGCAGCCAAGGGGTGACAGGGAGAAATTCACCCCTCCACTTT. This chain joins TRBV14 and TRBJ1-6, with TRBD1 identical over 7 bases. In germline, CDR1 is SGHDN, CDR2 FVKESK. The trim removed 1 base at V and 7 bases at J, leaving 7 bases unmatched. The CDR3 spans 16 residues. The whole variable domain, remainder taken from reference TRBV14 and TRBJ1-6, is EAGVTQFPSHSVIEKGQTVTLRCDPISGHDNLYWYRRVMGKEIKFLLHFVKESKQDESGMPNNRFLAERTGGTYSTLKVQPAELEDSGVYFCASSQGVTGRNSPLHFGNGTRLTVT.

V gene TRBV6-5 combines with J gene TRBJ1-3; D remains ambiguous. V lost 4 bases to trimming and J lost 0 bases, with 13 bases between them. In germline, CDR1 is MNHEY, CDR2 SVGAGI. CDR3 size: 16 residues. In DNA, the CDR3 is TGTGCCAGCAGTTCCGGCGGGTTAAACTCTGGAAACACCATATATTTT. This encodes CASSSGGLNSGNTIYF.

This clone was observed a single time. The rearrangement links TRBV19 to TRBJ1-6; TRBD1 matches 7 bases. J gave up 1 base and V 10 bases, and 16 bases lay outside the gene matches. The CDR3 totals 18 residues. Germline V CDR1 and CDR2: LNHDA, SQIVND (reference sequence). The CDR3 DNA reads TGTGCCATCCCACAGGGGATTAAACCGAGGTCCTATAATTCACCCCTCCACTTT. This codes for CAIPQGIKPRSYNSPLHF.

The gene calls are TRBV28 and TRBJ2-1; 8 positions match TRBD2. The CDR3 spans 17 residues. Germline lookup yields CDR1 MDHEN and CDR2 SYDVKM. J was trimmed by 0 bases and V by 6 bases; bases with no gene match: 10. CDR3 protein: CASRYGLALSSYNEQFF. CDR3 DNA: TGTGCCAGCAGATACGGACTAGCCCTTAGCTCCTACAATGAGCAGTTCTTC.

In its sample, this clone was seen once. The CDR3, as DNA: TGTGCCAGCAGCTTCAGGGAAGCAACTCCTCCTGAAGCTTTCTTT. This sequence encodes CASSFREATPPEAFF. V usage is TRBV5-4 and J usage is TRBJ1-1, with D possibly TRBD1 on 5 matching bases. The V end was cut by 2 bases, the J end by 6 bases, with 17 bases between. This CDR3 is 15 amino acids long. Germline CDR1 is SGHNT and CDR2 is YYREEE (reference sequence).

This CDR3 is CASSEVDTEAFF. In DNA, the CDR3 is TGTGCCAGCAGTGAGGTTGACACTGAAGCTTTCTTT. The rearrangement links TRBV7-2 to TRBJ1-1, with no clear D. Germline V gene data show CDR1 as SGHTA and CDR2 as FQGNSA. There are 12 residues in the CDR3. The V end was cut by 6 bases, the J end by 3 bases, with 8 bases between.

The chain couples TRBV29-1 to TRBJ1-2, with TRBD1 matching over 7 bases. With 7 bases clipped from V and 7 bases from J, the junction kept 6 bases outside the gene matches. The V gene's germline CDR1 is SQVTM and CDR2 ANQGSEA. The CDR3 has 11 residues. CDR3 DNA sequence: TGCAGCGCCGCAAACAGGGGTGGCTACACCTTC. It encodes CSAANRGGYTF. Drawing the rest from reference TRBV29-1 and TRBJ1-2, the complete variable domain is SAVISQKPSRDICQRGTSLTIQCQVDSQVTMMFWYRQQPGQSLTLIATANQGSEATYESGFVIDKFPISRPNLTFSTLTVSNMSPEDSSIYLCSAANRGGYTFGSGTRLTVV.

About this clone itself: Mismatch with germline at one junction end may stem from a read error. Different DNA sequences within this sample yield the same CDR3. V and J are TRBV19 and TRBJ1-1; D is perhaps TRBD1 (5 bases). CDR3 size: 13 residues. CDR1 LNHDA and CDR2 SQIVND come from the germline V gene (reference sequence). The CDR3 DNA reads as TGTGCCAGTAGTGAACAGGTTGACACCGAAGCTTTCTTT. Translated: CASSEQVDTEAFF. Looking up the rest from reference TRBV19 and TRBJ1-1 gives the full variable domain: DGGITQSPKYLFRKEGQNVTLSCEQNLNHDAMYWYRQDPGQGLRLIYYSQIVNDFQKGDIAEGYSVSREKKESFPLTVTSAQKNPTAFYLCASSEQVDTEAFFGQGTRLTVV.

The chain employs TRBV4-1 and TRBJ1-3, with TRBD1 as a possible D gene (6 bases). Germline V gene data show CDR1 as MGHRA and CDR2 as YSYEKL. The CDR3 has 15 amino acids. V lost 5 bases, J lost 4 bases, and 15 bases lay in between. In DNA form, the CDR3 reads TGCGCCAGCAGCAAACAAGGGGGGGCAGGAAACACCATATATTTT. This sequence encodes CASSKQGGAGNTIYF.

This clone was seen a few times. The CDR3 region is CASSLAVGGPGLTEAFF. CDR3 DNA sequence: TGTGCCAGCAGCTTAGCTGTGGGGGGACCAGGGCTTACTGAAGCTTTCTTT. The genes are TRBV7-9 and TRBJ1-1; maybe TRBD1 (5 bases). The CDR3 consists of 17 residues. Trimming left V 0 bases short and J 5 bases short, with 19 bases between. Germline CDR1 reads SEHNR; CDR2 reads FQNEAQ (reference sequence). Full variable domain (outside the CDR3, taken from reference TRBV7-9 and TRBJ1-1): DTGVSQNPRHKITKRGQNVTFRCDPISEHNRLYWYRQTLGQGPEFLTYFQNEAQLEKSRLLSDRFSAERPKGSFSTLEIQRTEQGDSAMYLCASSLAVGGPGLTEAFFGQGTRLTVV.

V and J are TRBV10-3 and TRBJ1-5; D not certain. Germline assignment: CDR1 ENHRY and CDR2 SYGVKD. The ends were cut back, 8 bases at V and 6 bases at J, with 14 bases in the middle. There are 13 residues in the CDR3. The CDR3 nucleotides read TGTGCCATCGGGCCTCTGGGTTTTCAGCCCCAGCATTTT. Protein sequence: CAIGPLGFQPQHF.

The chain links TRBV4-1 to TRBJ2-7; TRBD1 is a possible D gene (5 bases). This CDR3 spans 17 amino acids. Trimming removed 3 bases at V and 0 bases at J, with 18 bases between. Per germline, CDR1 MGHRA and CDR2 YSYEKL. The CDR3 DNA sequence: TGCGCCAGCAGCCAGCAACGCGCGGCAGGGCACTCCTACGAGCAGTACTTC. Protein product: CASSQQRAAGHSYEQYF.

The rearrangement uses TRBV6-6 and TRBJ1-2, with 7 bases that match TRBD1. V was clipped by 5 bases and J by 4 bases; unmatched bases: 13. Germline values: CDR1 MNHNY, CDR2 SVGAGI (reference sequence). CDR3 length equals 16 residues. CDR3 sequence: CASSVHQGDQGYGYTF. In DNA, the CDR3 is TGTGCCAGCAGTGTCCACCAGGGGGATCAGGGCTATGGCTACACCTTC.

The chain recombines TRBV9 with TRBJ2-3; D unresolved. Germline V gene lookup returns CDR1 SGDLS and CDR2 YYNGEE. This CDR3 has 15 amino acids. Trimming shortened V by 3 bases and J by 5 bases, and 16 bases separated the two germline ends. The DNA for the CDR3 is TGTGCCAGCAGCGACCTTGGTCCCTCGGGAGATACGCAGTATTTT. Encoded protein: CASSDLGPSGDTQYF.